This T cell receptor beta chain emerged from a study of patients and donors after allogeneic stem cell transplantation. TCRdb reprocessed the RT-PCR reads with MiXCR, giving one entry per CDR3 protein. This sample has approximately 430,000 distinct CDR3 sequences, with around 16% found just once. The receptor was derived from a human donor who was either an allogeneic HSCT recipient or a stem cell or donor lymphocyte infusion donor (not recorded which). It is not recorded whose cells these are; they may come from a transplant donor. The sample was blood, either unsorted or a sorted T cell fraction (not recorded which).

CDR3: CSARVPGRYEQYF. CDR3 nucleotide sequence: TGCAGTGCTAGAGTCCCCGGGAGATACGAGCAGTACTTC. This chain links TRBV20-1 with TRBJ2-7; weak D call: TRBD2 (6 bases). CDR1 is DFQATT and CDR2 is SNEGSKA in the germline V gene (reference sequence). The CDR3 loop spans 13 amino acids. Trimming took off 1 base at V and 4 bases at J, with 11 bases between the two ends.